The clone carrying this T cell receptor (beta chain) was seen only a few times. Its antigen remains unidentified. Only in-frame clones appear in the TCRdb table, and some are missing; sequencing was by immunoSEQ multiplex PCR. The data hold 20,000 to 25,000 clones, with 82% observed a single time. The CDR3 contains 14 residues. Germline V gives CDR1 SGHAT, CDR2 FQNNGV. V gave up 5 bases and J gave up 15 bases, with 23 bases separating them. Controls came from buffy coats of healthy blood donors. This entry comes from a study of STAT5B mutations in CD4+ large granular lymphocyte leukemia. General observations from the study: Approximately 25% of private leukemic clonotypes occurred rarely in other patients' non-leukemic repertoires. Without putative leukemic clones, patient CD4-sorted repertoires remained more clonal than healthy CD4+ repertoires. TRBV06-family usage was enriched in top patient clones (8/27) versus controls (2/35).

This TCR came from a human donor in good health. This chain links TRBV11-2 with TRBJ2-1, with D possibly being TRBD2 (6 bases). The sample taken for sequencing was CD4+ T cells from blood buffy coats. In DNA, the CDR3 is TGTGCCAGCAGCCGGGTGGGCGGGGCCCAGTTAGGGTTCTTC. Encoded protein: CASSRVGGAQLGFF.